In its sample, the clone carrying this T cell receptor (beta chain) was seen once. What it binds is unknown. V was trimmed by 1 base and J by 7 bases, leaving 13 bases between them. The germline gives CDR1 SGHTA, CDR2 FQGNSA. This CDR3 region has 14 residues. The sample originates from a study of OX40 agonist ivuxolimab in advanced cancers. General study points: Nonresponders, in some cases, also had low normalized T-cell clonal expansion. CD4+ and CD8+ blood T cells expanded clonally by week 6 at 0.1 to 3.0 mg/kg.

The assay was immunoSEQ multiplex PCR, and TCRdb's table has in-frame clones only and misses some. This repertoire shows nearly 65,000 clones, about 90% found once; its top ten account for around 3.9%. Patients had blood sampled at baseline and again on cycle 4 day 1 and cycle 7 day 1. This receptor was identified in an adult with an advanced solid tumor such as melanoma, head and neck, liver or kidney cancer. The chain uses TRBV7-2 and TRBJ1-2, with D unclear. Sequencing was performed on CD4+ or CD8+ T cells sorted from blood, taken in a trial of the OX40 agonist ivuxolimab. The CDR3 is CASSLDRIASGYTF. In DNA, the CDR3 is TGTGCCAGCAGCTTAGATCGGATAGCTAGTGGCTACACCTTC.